The present T cell receptor (beta chain) was sequenced within a study of blood T cell repertoires in COVID-19. The wider study: Sites across the United States, Italy and Spain contributed samples from acute and convalescent COVID-19.

The CDR3 spans 17 residues. Trimming cost V 4 bases and J 3 bases, with 16 bases left between them. Germline loops: CDR1 LNHDA, CDR2 SQIVND (reference sequence). Sequenced by immunoSEQ multiplex PCR; TCRdb stores in-frame clones only, minus some. The sample holds roughly 300,000 clones, around 87% seen once. The study assigned cohorts using participant-reported clinical history. The genes are TRBV19 and TRBJ1-6; no clear D. The sequenced sample was PBMCs or T cells enriched from blood (not recorded which). This clonotype was obtained from a woman younger than 45 who had recovered from COVID-19. The CDR3: CASSTRTDTHYNSPLHF. In DNA form, the CDR3 reads TGTGCCAGTAGTACCAGAACAGATACACACTATAATTCACCCCTCCACTTT.